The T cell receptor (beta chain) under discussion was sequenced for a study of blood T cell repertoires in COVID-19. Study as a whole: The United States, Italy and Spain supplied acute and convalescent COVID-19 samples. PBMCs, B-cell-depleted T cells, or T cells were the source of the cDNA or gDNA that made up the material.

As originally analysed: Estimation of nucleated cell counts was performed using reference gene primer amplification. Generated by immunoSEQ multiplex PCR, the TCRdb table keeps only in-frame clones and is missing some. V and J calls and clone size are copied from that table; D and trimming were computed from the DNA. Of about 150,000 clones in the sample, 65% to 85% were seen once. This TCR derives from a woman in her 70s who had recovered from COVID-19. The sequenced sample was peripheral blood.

CDR3 sequence reads: CASSGDGTSGGGTDTQYF. The CDR3 DNA follows: TGTGCCAGCAGTGGCGACGGGACTAGCGGGGGTGGCACAGATACGCAGTATTTT. The gene calls are TRBV6-4 and TRBJ2-3; 14 nucleotides align to TRBD2. With V trimmed by 4 bases and J by 1 base, 7 bases remained unmatched. Germline CDR1 and CDR2: MRHNA and SNTAGT. CDR3 length: 18 amino acids.